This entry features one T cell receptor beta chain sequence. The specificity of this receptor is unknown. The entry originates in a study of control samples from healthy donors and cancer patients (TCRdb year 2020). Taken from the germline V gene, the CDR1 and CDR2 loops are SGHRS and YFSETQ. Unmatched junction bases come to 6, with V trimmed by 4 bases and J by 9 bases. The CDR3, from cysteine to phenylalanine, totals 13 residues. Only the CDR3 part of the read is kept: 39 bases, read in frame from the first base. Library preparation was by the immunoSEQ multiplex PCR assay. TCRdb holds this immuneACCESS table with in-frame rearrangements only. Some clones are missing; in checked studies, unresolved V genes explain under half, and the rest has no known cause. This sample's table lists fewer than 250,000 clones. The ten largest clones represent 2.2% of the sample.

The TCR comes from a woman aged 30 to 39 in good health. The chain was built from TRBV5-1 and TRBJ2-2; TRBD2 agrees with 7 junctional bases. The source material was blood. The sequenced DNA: TGCGCCAGCAGCCTCGCGGGGGACCGGGAGCTGTTTTTT. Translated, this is CASSLAGDRELFF.